Listed here is a single T cell receptor beta chain. Trimming removed 6 bases from V and 4 bases from J; junction bases left unmatched: 7. The CDR3 is 15 amino acids. CDR1 and CDR2 (germline): MNHNS, SASEGT. Regarding time point: peripheral blood 6 weeks after treatment start. This entry is derived from a study of PD-L1 blockade in urothelial cancer. TCRdb's table, derived via immunoSEQ multiplex PCR, lists solely in-frame clones and lacks some. The sample holds about 43,000 clones, roughly 85% seen once. The clonotype originates from a man aged 55 to 69 with urothelial cancer. This sequence joins TRBV6-1 and TRBJ2-2; 8 bases line up with TRBD2. The material was PBMCs, obtained around atezolizumab (anti-PD-L1) treatment. For the CDR3, the DNA is TGTGCCAGCAGAGGGCGGGGGGCTGGCACCGGGGAGCTGTTTTTT. This sequence encodes CASRGRGAGTGELFF.